This T cell receptor (beta chain) was retrieved from a study of shared clonotypes between healthy human individuals. About the study: Three plates each covered CD4 naive and memory; CD8 naive two, CD8 memory one.

This CDR3 contains 13 residues. The V end lost 2 bases, the J end lost 6 bases, and 10 bases lay between the germline ends. The germline V gene encodes CDR1 SGHNT and CDR2 YYREEE (reference sequence). Positively selected for CCR7, the CD45RO-negative cells used as naive CD8 cells excluded terminally differentiated effector memory CD45RA+ cells. TCRdb's table, derived via immunoSEQ multiplex PCR, lists solely in-frame clones and lacks some. Of millions of clones listed, roughly 91% are singletons. This clonotype was sampled from a man aged 18 to 30 in good health. Some clones in this sample may be carry-over from other donors' samples. The sequenced material came from naive CD8+ T cells from PBMCs. This chain joins TRBV5-4 and TRBJ2-3; unclear D gene. CDR3 DNA sequence: TGTGCCAGCAGCTTCGGACCCGAGGATACGCAGTATTTT. Its translation is CASSFGPEDTQYF.